By share of the sample, the clone carrying this T cell receptor (beta chain) is medium-sized. The data derive from a study of T cell changes during pregnancy in multiple sclerosis. TCRdb's table, derived via immunoSEQ multiplex PCR, lists solely in-frame clones and lacks some. The sample holds 40,000 or so clones; 89% are singletons and the top ten take approximately 1.2%. V gave up 3 bases and J gave up 7 bases, with 18 bases separating them. The CDR3 contains 15 residues. Germline-derived CDR1 and CDR2 are KGHSH and LQKENI. This chain connects TRBV18 to TRBJ1-2; TRBD1 is a possible D gene (5 bases). The source material was CD4+ T cells from peripheral blood mononuclear cells, sampled in the first trimester of pregnancy. The sequence came from a female donor with multiple sclerosis, enrolled in a pregnancy study. The CDR3 nucleotides are TGTGCCAGCTCACCCCCACGAGCACAGGTCCGTGGCTACACCTTC. It is translated as CASSPPRAQVRGYTF.